The clone carrying this T cell receptor (beta chain) was picked up one time. This record belongs to a study of blood T cell repertoires in COVID-19. In the study's own analysis: Estimates of nucleated cell counts were drawn from the amplification of reference gene primers. Profiled with immunoSEQ multiplex PCR; TCRdb holds only in-frame clones, not every one. Clone size and V and J calls were adopted from that table, with D and trimming inferred from the DNA. The profile shows roughly 39,000 clones, roughly 87% of them singletons. Trimming took 0 bases from V and 7 from J, leaving 10 bases between them. The CDR3 totals 13 residues. Germline CDR1 reads LNHNV; CDR2 reads YYDKDF (reference sequence).

The V call is TRBV15, the J call TRBJ2-7; D gene uncertain. Input material: peripheral blood. The sequence derives from a woman of 80 years or more with active COVID-19. This CDR3 is CATSRDLLREQYF. The CDR3 DNA reads as TGTGCCACCAGCAGAGATCTGTTACGGGAGCAGTACTTC.